This T cell receptor beta chain is from a study of metastatic and nonmetastatic thyroid tumors. The V gene's germline CDR1 is MNHEY and CDR2 SVGEGT. The CDR3 length is 18 residues. Trimming removed 3 bases from V and 1 base from J; junction bases left unmatched: 8. MiXCR reprocessed the PCR reads for TCRdb. In the table there are tens of thousands of clones, about an eighth of which are singletons. There were no patients who had received any treatment before thyroid surgery. The table lists this clone with many counts. The V and J genes are TRBV6-2 or TRBV6-3 and TRBJ2-4, with 11 bases aligning to TRBD1. The sequence derives from a female donor with papillary thyroid cancer or a benign thyroid nodule (not recorded which). Some clones in this sample may be carry-over from other donors' samples. The source material was tumor tissue. CDR3 loop: CASSYLTGQGEAKNIQYF. CDR3 nucleotides: TGTGCCAGCAGTTATTTGACGGGACAGGGGGAGGCCAAAAACATTCAGTACTTC.